Listed here are 22 T cell receptor beta chains from one sample, sequenced in a study of low-dose radiotherapy and immunotherapy resistance in tumors. Time point specified: after trial treatment. Treatment defined: LDRT plus nivolumab, ipilimumab, low-dose cyclophosphamide and aspirin (RACIN trial). cDNA synthesis used a TRAV/TRBV-specific primer set for both chains. TCR amplification ran 20 PCR cycles using constant-region and V-primer adapter primers. MiXCR, run by TCRdb on the reads, gives a single entry per CDR3 protein. This table has about 58,000 distinct CDR3 sequences, 23% appearing once. The specimen comprised PBMCs, sampled after low-dose radiotherapy plus immunotherapy. These receptors were taken from a male donor with prostate cancer.

Many counts were recorded for this clonotype. The V gene is TRBV4-3, the J gene TRBJ2-7; 11 nucleotides match TRBD1. The CDR3 is 15 residues long. The germline gives CDR1 LGHNA, CDR2 YSLEER. The V gene end was trimmed by 2 bases and the J gene end by 4 bases; junction bases not matched to a gene: 4. In nucleotides, the CDR3 is TGCGCCAGCAGCCAACGGACAGGGGGCGTTTACGAGCAGTACTTC. It codes for CASSQRTGGVYEQYF.

The table lists this clonotype with many counts. The chain uses TRBV7-2 and TRBJ2-3, with 14 bases matching TRBD2. The germline V gene has CDR1 SGHTA and CDR2 FQGNSA. V dropped 5 bases and J dropped 2; count of bases not matched to a gene: 18. The CDR3 is made up of 21 amino acids. DNA for the CDR3: TGTGCCAGCAGCGCCTACACCTCCGGGACTAGCGGGGGCCCAGACACAGATACGCAGTATTTT. Protein sequence: CASSAYTSGTSGGPDTDTQYF.

This clonotype has ten or more counts. The CDR3 loop is CASSQDDQRDEQFF. As DNA, the CDR3 is TGTGCCAGCAGCCAAGATGACCAGCGGGATGAGCAGTTCTTC. This chain uses TRBV4-2 with TRBJ2-1, with TRBD2 as a possible D gene (6 bases). The CDR3 is made up of 14 amino acids. Germline CDR1 LGHNA, CDR2 YNFKEQ. The V gene lost 0 bases and the J gene lost 8 bases, with 11 bases spanning the gap.

This clonotype has ten or more counts. For the CDR3, the DNA is TGTGCCAGCAGTTTATACGGTTATAGCAATCAGCCCCAGCATTTT. It translates to CASSLYGYSNQPQHF. The gene calls are TRBV27 and TRBJ1-5, with D unresolved. Germline assignment: CDR1 MNHEY and CDR2 SMNVEV (reference sequence). The length of the CDR3 is 15 residues. V lost 1 base to trimming and J lost 0 bases, with 7 bases between them.

This clonotype was seen at least ten times. V and J are TRBV12-3 or TRBV12-4 and TRBJ2-3; D is unresolved. This CDR3 region has 15 residues. V gave up 6 bases and J gave up 2 bases, with 15 bases separating them. This chain's CDR3 is CASSRSSRDTDTQYF. The CDR3 nucleotides are TGTGCCAGCAGCCGTTCTTCAAGGGACACAGATACGCAGTATTTT.

This clonotype was picked up many times. This rearrangement joins TRBV29-1 to TRBJ2-3, with D uncertain. The germline V gene has CDR1 SQVTM and CDR2 ANQGSEA. The CDR3 is made up of 13 amino acids. V dropped 4 bases and J dropped 5 bases, with 13 bases sitting between them. The CDR3 reads CSVALSPGDTQYF. In nucleotides, the CDR3 is TGCAGCGTTGCCCTGAGCCCGGGAGATACGCAGTATTTT.

The chain couples TRBV11-3 to TRBJ2-5; either TRBD1 or TRBD2 may supply D (5 bases each). The CDR3 has 13 residues. V dropped 8 bases and J dropped 1 base, with 11 bases sitting between them. Looked up from germline, CDR1 is SGHNT and CDR2 is YENEEA. The CDR3 DNA sequence: TGTGCCAGCGGGCAGGGAGTCCAAGAGACCCAGTACTTC. Amino acid sequence: CASGQGVQETQYF.

A word on this clonotype: A far more abundant clone sits one base away, making this likely a read error. The V gene is TRBV11-2, the J gene TRBJ2-1; D perhaps matches TRBD2 (5 bases). This CDR3 has 14 residues. Germline V gene sequence: CDR1 SGHAT, CDR2 FQNNGV. V was cut by 1 base and J by 13 bases, with 17 bases left in between. CDR3 bases: TGTGCCAGCAGCTTAGTTCCTAGCTGGGAGACCCAGTTCTTC. It encodes CASSLVPSWETQFF.

This clonotype has ten or more counts. The genes are TRBV10-3 and TRBJ2-7; D is unclear. This CDR3 is built from 13 residues. Germline V gives CDR1 ENHRY, CDR2 SYGVKD. V was trimmed by 5 bases and J by 0 bases, leaving 8 bases between them. The CDR3 loop reads CAISKDNSYEQYF. The CDR3 bases are TGTGCCATCAGTAAAGACAACTCCTACGAGCAGTACTTC.

A single count supports this clonotype. A much larger clone lies one base from this, so it may be a read error. This chain's CDR3 is CASSPDSYYAQYF. CDR3 coding DNA: TGTGCCAGCAGCCCGGACAGTTACTACGCGCAGTACTTC. The rearrangement uses TRBV7-3 and TRBJ2-7; tentative D call: TRBD1 (6 bases). Germline V gene lookup returns CDR1 SGHTA and CDR2 FQGTGA. This CDR3 comprises 13 residues.

This clonotype was seen at least ten times. The chain employs TRBV2 and TRBJ2-1; TRBD1 agrees at 10 bases. J lost 8 bases, V lost 3 bases, and 4 bases had no gene match. The CDR3 has 14 residues. From germline, CDR1 is SNHLY and CDR2 FYNNEI. The CDR3 spells CASSETGQGDEQFF. Here the CDR3 DNA reads TGTGCCAGCAGTGAGACAGGACAGGGGGATGAGCAGTTCTTC.

V usage is TRBV29-1 and J usage is TRBJ1-2; TRBD1 is a possible D gene (5 bases). Trimming cost V 7 bases and J 8 bases, with 14 bases left between them. Germline CDR1 reads SQVTM; CDR2 reads ANQGSEA. CDR3 size: 11 residues. The DNA for the CDR3 is TGCAGCGCTCTCCAGGGAGGAGGCTACACCTTC. Translating it yields CSALQGGGYTF.

The J gene is TRBJ1-6, the V gene TRBV28; 7 nucleotides align to TRBD1. This CDR3 spans 15 amino acids. V shed 5 bases, J shed 7 bases, and the junction held 8 bases outside the gene matches. CDR1 and CDR2 (germline): MDHEN, SYDVKM. In DNA, the CDR3 is TGTGCCAGCAGTGAGGGGGCAGGGATCAATTCACCCCTCCACTTT. It codes for CASSEGAGINSPLHF.

This clonotype was seen at least ten times. This CDR3 is CASSYGVTTDTQYF. DNA for the CDR3: TGTGCCAGCAGTTACGGGGTAACAACAGATACGCAGTATTTT. The rearrangement joins TRBV6-6 to TRBJ2-3; no reliable D call. Trimming removed 2 bases at V and 3 bases at J, with 9 bases between. The CDR3 totals 14 residues. Looked up from germline, CDR1 is MNHNY and CDR2 is SVGAGI (reference sequence).

This clonotype was picked up many times. V gene TRBV19 combines with J gene TRBJ1-2; no definite D call. CDR3 length: 15 amino acids. Trimming shortened V by 4 bases and J by 4 bases, and 16 bases separated the two germline ends. Germline-derived CDR1 and CDR2 are LNHDA and SQIVND (reference sequence). CDR3 protein: CASSTPPVSVYGYTF. The CDR3 nucleotides read TGTGCCAGTAGTACCCCCCCCGTCTCCGTCTATGGCTACACCTTC. Filled out from reference TRBV19 and TRBJ1-2, the complete variable domain reads DGGITQSPKYLFRKEGQNVTLSCEQNLNHDAMYWYRQDPGQGLRLIYYSQIVNDFQKGDIAEGYSVSREKKESFPLTVTSAQKNPTAFYLCASSTPPVSVYGYTFGSGTRLTVV.

V gene TRBV6-6 combines with J gene TRBJ2-1; no clear D gene. V was shortened by 4 bases and J by 1 base, with 8 bases between the two germline ends. The length of the CDR3 is 14 residues. The germline gives CDR1 MNHNY, CDR2 SVGAGI (reference sequence). The chain's CDR3 is CASSSDGSYNEQFF. CDR3 bases: TGTGCCAGCAGTTCTGACGGATCCTACAATGAGCAGTTCTTC.

In this sample, this clonotype turned up many times. The V gene is TRBV6-2 or TRBV6-3, the J gene TRBJ2-7, with 10 bases identical to TRBD1. J gave up 4 bases and V 4 bases, and 7 bases lay outside the gene matches. Per germline, CDR1 MNHEY and CDR2 SVGEGT. CDR3 size: 15 residues. The CDR3 DNA is TGTGCCAGCAGTTTCCGCCGGGACAGGGGTTACGAGCAGTACTTC. This codes for CASSFRRDRGYEQYF.

V is TRBV5-1 and J is TRBJ2-7, with 10 nucleotides matching TRBD2. Germline V gives CDR1 SGHRS, CDR2 YFSETQ. Trimming at V came to 4 bases and at J to 4 bases, leaving 8 bases not matched to a gene. This CDR3 comprises 15 residues. CDR3 sequence: CASSDPGLAEYEQYF. CDR3 sequence (DNA): TGCGCCAGCAGCGACCCAGGACTAGCGGAGTACGAGCAGTACTTC.

This clonotype was seen repeatedly, ten times or more. The chain carries TRBV30 and TRBJ2-7; weak D call: TRBD1 (5 bases). The length of the CDR3 is 13 residues. V lost 2 bases and J 4 bases, leaving 12 bases between the germline ends. The germline gives CDR1 GTSNPN, CDR2 SVGIG (reference sequence). CDR3 residues: CAWSYRTLYEQYF. The CDR3 coding sequence is TGTGCCTGGAGTTATAGGACATTGTACGAGCAGTACTTC.

The count of this clonotype is one. V and J are TRBV29-1 and TRBJ2-1; 10 bases match TRBD1. J gave up 0 bases and V 7 bases, and 6 bases lay outside the gene matches. The germline gives CDR1 SQVTM, CDR2 ANQGSEA. The CDR3 has 15 residues. CDR3 nucleotide sequence: TGCAGCGCGAGGACAGGGGGAAGCTCCTACAATGAGCAGTTCTTC. This sequence encodes CSARTGGSSYNEQFF.

At least ten counts were recorded for this clonotype. This chain connects TRBV20-1 to TRBJ1-1; no reliable D call. The germline CDR1 and CDR2 sequences are DFQATT and SNEGSKA (reference sequence). The CDR3 sequence is 11 residues long. V was pared by 4 bases and J by 6 bases, with 9 bases between. The CDR3 nucleotides read TGCAGTGCTACCATAATGTCTGAAGCTTTCTTT. This sequence encodes CSATIMSEAFF.

This sequence joins TRBV3-1 and TRBJ1-2; no reliable D call. Germline CDR1 is LGHDT and CDR2 is YNNKEL (reference sequence). V lost 0 bases to trimming and J lost 4 bases, with 15 bases between them. The CDR3 is 16 residues long. Written as DNA, the CDR3 is TGTGCCAGCAGCCAAGATCATGCCAGGCGGATCTATGGCTACACCTTC. This sequence encodes CASSQDHARRIYGYTF.